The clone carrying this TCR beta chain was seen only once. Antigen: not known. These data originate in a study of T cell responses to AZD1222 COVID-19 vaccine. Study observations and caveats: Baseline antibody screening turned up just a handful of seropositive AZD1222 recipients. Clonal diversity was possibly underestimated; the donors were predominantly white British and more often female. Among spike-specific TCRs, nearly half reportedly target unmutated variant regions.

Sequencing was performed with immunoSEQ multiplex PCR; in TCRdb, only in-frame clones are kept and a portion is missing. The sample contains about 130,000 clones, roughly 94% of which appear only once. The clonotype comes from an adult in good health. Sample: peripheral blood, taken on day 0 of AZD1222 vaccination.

CDR3 loop: CASGWGQGYTGELFF. CDR3 coding DNA: TGCGCCAGCGGATGGGGACAGGGGTACACCGGGGAGCTGTTTTTT. The genes are TRBV5-1 and TRBJ2-2; 10 bases are a match to TRBD1. Per germline, CDR1 SGHRS and CDR2 YFSETQ. The CDR3 is 15 amino acids. V lost 7 bases, J lost 3 bases, and 6 bases stayed unmatched.